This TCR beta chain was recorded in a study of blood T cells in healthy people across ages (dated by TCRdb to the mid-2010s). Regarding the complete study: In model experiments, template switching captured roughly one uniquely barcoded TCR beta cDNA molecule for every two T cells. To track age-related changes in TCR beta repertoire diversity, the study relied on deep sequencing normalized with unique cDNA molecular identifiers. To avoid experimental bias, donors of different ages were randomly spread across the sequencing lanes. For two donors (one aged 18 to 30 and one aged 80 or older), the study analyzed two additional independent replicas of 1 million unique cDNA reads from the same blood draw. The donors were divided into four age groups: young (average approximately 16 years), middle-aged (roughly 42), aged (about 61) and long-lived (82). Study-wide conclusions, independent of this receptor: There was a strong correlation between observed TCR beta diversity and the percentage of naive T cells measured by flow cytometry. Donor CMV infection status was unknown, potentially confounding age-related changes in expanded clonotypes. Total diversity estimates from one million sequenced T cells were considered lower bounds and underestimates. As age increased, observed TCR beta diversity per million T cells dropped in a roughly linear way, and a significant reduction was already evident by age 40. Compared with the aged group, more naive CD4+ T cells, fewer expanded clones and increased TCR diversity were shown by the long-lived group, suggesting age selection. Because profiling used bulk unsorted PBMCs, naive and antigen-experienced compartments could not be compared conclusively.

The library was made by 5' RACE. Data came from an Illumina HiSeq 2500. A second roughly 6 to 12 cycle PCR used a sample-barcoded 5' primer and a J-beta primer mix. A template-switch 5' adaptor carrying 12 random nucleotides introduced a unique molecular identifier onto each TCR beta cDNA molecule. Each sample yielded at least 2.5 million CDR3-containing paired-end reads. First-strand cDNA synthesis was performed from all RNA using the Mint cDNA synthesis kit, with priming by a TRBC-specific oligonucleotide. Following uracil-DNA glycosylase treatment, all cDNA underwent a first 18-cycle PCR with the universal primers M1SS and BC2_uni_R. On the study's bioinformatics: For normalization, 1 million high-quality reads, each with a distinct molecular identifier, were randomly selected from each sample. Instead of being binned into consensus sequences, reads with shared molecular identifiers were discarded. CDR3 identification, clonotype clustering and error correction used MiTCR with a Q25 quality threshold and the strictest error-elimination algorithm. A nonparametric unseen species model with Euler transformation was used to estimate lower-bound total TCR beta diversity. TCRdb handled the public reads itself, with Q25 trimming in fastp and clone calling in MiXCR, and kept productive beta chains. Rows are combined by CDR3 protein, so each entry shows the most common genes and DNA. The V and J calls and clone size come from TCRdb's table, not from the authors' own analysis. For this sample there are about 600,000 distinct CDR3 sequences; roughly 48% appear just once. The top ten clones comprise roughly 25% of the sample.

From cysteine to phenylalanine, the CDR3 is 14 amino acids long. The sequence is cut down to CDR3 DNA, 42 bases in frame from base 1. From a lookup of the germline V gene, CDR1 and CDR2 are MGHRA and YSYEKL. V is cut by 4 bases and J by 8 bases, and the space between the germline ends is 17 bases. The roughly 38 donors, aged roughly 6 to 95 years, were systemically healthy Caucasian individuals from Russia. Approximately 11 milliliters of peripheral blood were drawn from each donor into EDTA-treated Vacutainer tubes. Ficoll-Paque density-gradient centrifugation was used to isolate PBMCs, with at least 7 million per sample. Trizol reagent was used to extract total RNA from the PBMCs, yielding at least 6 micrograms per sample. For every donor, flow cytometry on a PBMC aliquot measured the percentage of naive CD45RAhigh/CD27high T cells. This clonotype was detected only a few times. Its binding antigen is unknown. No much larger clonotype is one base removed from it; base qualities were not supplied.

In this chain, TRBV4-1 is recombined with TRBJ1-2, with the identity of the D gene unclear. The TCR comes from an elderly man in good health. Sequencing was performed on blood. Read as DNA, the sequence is TGCGCCAGCAGCCCCGTGGAGGAGGGCTGGGGCTACACCTTC. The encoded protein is CASSPVEEGWGYTF.